This T cell receptor (beta chain) stems from a study of Ad26.COV2.S vaccination and SARS-CoV-2 variants. The study, taken as a whole, reports: Comparability of non-spike TCR breadth was observed across vaccine and placebo recipients.

Sequenced by immunoSEQ multiplex PCR; TCRdb stores in-frame clones only, minus some. The top ten hold over 9% of the sample, which has under 550,000 clones, 90% seen once. The germline gives CDR1 SEHNR, CDR2 FQNEAQ (reference sequence). The CDR3 extends over 15 amino acids. Trimming removed 4 bases at V and 5 bases at J, with 17 bases between. To note about this clone: What it binds is not known.

Regarding treatment: roughly 18 received Ad26.COV2.S at low or high dose, single or two shots; 5 received placebo; per-sample allocation not given. Samples were taken on day 63 after the first vaccine or placebo injection. This TCR came from a person between 18 and 60 years old who received the Ad26.COV2.S COVID-19 vaccine or a placebo. This sample comprised peripheral blood, obtained in a trial of Ad26.COV2.S vaccine versus placebo. The chain has TRBV7-9 and TRBJ1-1; D is ambiguous. CDR3 nucleotides: TGTGCCAGCAGCTCGAGTCAAGGGATCCGGACTGAAGCTTTCTTT. Translated: CASSSSQGIRTEAFF.